Below, 25 T cell receptor beta chains from the same sample are listed, as sequenced in a study of blood T cell repertoires in COVID-19. TCRdb's copy holds only in-frame clones and misses some; the assay was immunoSEQ multiplex PCR. The repertoire consists of tens of thousands of clones, with 60% to 80% occurring once and the leading ten covering approximately 15%. The specimen was peripheral blood. The receptors originated from a man aged 70 or older with active or convalescent COVID-19.

About this clone itself: Its ends do not fully match the called genes, so a read error is possible. This chain joins TRBV7-9 and TRBJ2-3; possibly TRBD1 for D (5 bases). The CDR3 spans 13 residues. Germline V lookup: CDR1 SEHNR, CDR2 FQNEAQ (reference sequence). CDR3: CASSLVDVQAPFF. The CDR3 nucleotides read TGTGCCAGCAGCTTAGTAGATGTACAGGCCCCCTTTTTT.

This chain links TRBV24-1 with TRBJ1-5, with D possibly matching TRBD1 (6 bases). The ends were cut back, 4 bases at V and 9 bases at J, with 15 bases in the middle. The CDR3 runs 14 residues. CDR1 KGHDR and CDR2 SFDVKD come from the germline V gene. This CDR3 is CATSEQGYNGPQHF. The CDR3 DNA sequence: TGTGCCACCAGTGAGCAGGGGTACAATGGGCCCCAGCATTTT.

The V gene is TRBV28, the J gene TRBJ1-6, with D hard to call. CDR3 length: 15 residues. CDR1 MDHEN and CDR2 SYDVKM come from the germline V gene. V shed 6 bases and J shed 0 bases, with 9 bases lying between them. The CDR3: CASSLGASYNSPLHF. CDR3 DNA sequence: TGTGCCAGCAGCCTTGGAGCCTCCTATAATTCACCCCTCCACTTT.

The V gene is TRBV6-6, the J gene TRBJ2-2; 11 bases match TRBD1. The CDR3 runs 14 residues. Per germline, CDR1 MNHNY and CDR2 SVGAGI (reference sequence). The junction had 10 bases not matched to a gene; V was cut back by 6 bases and J by 13 bases. CDR3: CASRTGQGAVRLFF. The CDR3 DNA follows: TGTGCCAGCAGGACCGGACAGGGGGCGGTTCGGCTGTTTTTT.

This clone has a handful of counts. The J gene is TRBJ2-7, the V gene TRBV5-1; possibly TRBD2 for D (5 bases). V shed 0 bases and J shed 2 bases, with 15 bases lying between them. This CDR3 is built from 16 residues. Per the germline V gene, CDR1 is SGHRS and CDR2 is YFSETQ. The CDR3 nucleotides are TGCGCCAGCAGCTTGGTACAAGGACTTACTACCTACGAGCAGTACTTC. Its protein product is CASSLVQGLTTYEQYF. Supplemented by reference TRBV5-1 and TRBJ2-7, the full variable domain reads KAGVTQTPRYLIKTRGQQVTLSCSPISGHRSVSWYQQTPGQGLQFLFEYFSETQRNKGNFPGRFSGRQFSNSRSEMNVSTLELGDSALYLCASSLVQGLTTYEQYFGPGTRLTVT.

The rearrangement joins TRBV11-2 to TRBJ2-7, with D maybe TRBD1 (6 bases). This CDR3 spans 14 amino acids. With 1 base removed from V and 1 base from J, the gap between germline ends came to 8 bases. Per the germline V gene, CDR1 is SGHAT and CDR2 is FQNNGV. The CDR3 coding sequence is TGTGCCAGCAGCTTAGGACAGGCGTCCTACGAGCAGTACTTC. Translation gives CASSLGQASYEQYF.

V is TRBV6-5 and J is TRBJ1-5, with D perhaps TRBD1 (5 bases). Trimming took 7 bases from V and 6 from J, leaving 13 bases between them. This CDR3 spans 13 amino acids. In germline, CDR1 is MNHEY, CDR2 SVGAGI. CDR3 in amino acids: CASTQGGFQPQHF. As DNA, the CDR3 is TGTGCCAGCACGCAGGGTGGGTTTCAGCCCCAGCATTTT.

The chain employs TRBV28 and TRBJ1-3, with TRBD1 matching 8 bases. The CDR3 length is 14 residues. The germline gives CDR1 MDHEN, CDR2 SYDVKM. V gave up 7 bases and J gave up 4 bases; unmatched junction bases: 6. The CDR3 nucleotides are TGTGCCAGCATACAGGGGGTAAGAGGAAACACCATATATTTT. Translated, it gives CASIQGVRGNTIYF.

The chain links TRBV2 to TRBJ2-3, with 8 bases fitting TRBD2. With V trimmed by 8 bases and J by 4 bases, 8 bases remained unmatched. The length of the CDR3 is 14 residues. Germline V CDR1 and CDR2: SNHLY, FYNNEI. The CDR3 region is CASAGGLTSDTQYF. Written as DNA, the CDR3 is TGTGCCAGCGCGGGGGGCCTGACCTCAGATACGCAGTATTTT.

This clone was seen once. The rearrangement uses TRBV3-1 (or the pseudogene TRBV3-2) and TRBJ2-5, with 11 bases lining up with TRBD2. The V segment lost 5 bases and the J segment 2 bases; nucleotides outside the gene matches: 4. The germline gives CDR1 LGHDT, CDR2 YNNKEL (reference sequence). The CDR3 has 15 residues. CDR3 residues: CASSDRLAGQETQYF. Here the CDR3 DNA reads TGTGCCAGCAGCGACAGACTAGCGGGGCAAGAGACCCAGTACTTC.

The genes are TRBV10-2 and TRBJ2-5; D unclear. V lost 4 bases, J lost 3 bases, and 9 bases lay in between. Germline CDR1 WSHSY, CDR2 SAAADI. CDR3 size: 13 residues. The CDR3 region has the DNA TGCGCCAGCAGTGCCCTCTTAAAAGAGACCCAGTACTTC. Amino acid sequence: CASSALLKETQYF.

This chain links TRBV21-1 with TRBJ1-1; whether TRBD1, the table's D call, matches the DNA was not checked. TRBV21-1 is termed a pseudogene. The CDR3 runs to 14 residues. The CDR3 sequence: CASSDRQRNTEAFF. The DNA for the CDR3 is TGTGCCAGCAGCGACCGACAGCGGAACACTGAAGCTTTCTTT.

This chain connects TRBV10-2 to TRBJ1-5, with 9 bases lining up with TRBD1. Germline CDR1 and CDR2: WSHSY and SAAADI. The CDR3 spans 14 residues. Unmatched junction bases numbered 3, after V lost 8 bases and J lost 1 base. In DNA, the CDR3 is TGCGCCAGCTGGGACAGGGAAAGCAATCAGCCCCAGCATTTT. Its protein product is CASWDRESNQPQHF.

The count of this clone is one. This rearrangement joins TRBV24-1 to TRBJ2-5; 8 nucleotides match TRBD1. Looked up from germline, CDR1 is KGHDR and CDR2 is SFDVKD. V shed 4 bases, J shed 4 bases, and the junction held 7 bases outside the gene matches. The CDR3 extends over 15 amino acids. The CDR3 loop reads CATSDQHRGIETQYF. The CDR3 DNA follows: TGTGCCACCAGTGACCAACACAGGGGGATAGAGACCCAGTACTTC.

The chain links TRBV28 to TRBJ1-2, with TRBD1 matching 7 bases. J was trimmed by 3 bases and V by 5 bases; bases with no gene match: 3. CDR1 MDHEN and CDR2 SYDVKM come from the germline V gene. The CDR3 is 13 residues long. CDR3 DNA sequence: TGTGCCAGCAGTACAGGGGCACACTATGGCTACACCTTC. Translating it yields CASSTGAHYGYTF.

Comment on this clone: A read error may produce the germline difference seen at one junction end. CDR3 loop: CASSQGGSHEQYF. In DNA form, the CDR3 reads TGTGCCAGCAGCCAAGGCGGCTCCCACGAGCAGTACTTC. This chain connects TRBV4-2 to TRBJ2-7, with D unresolved. The CDR3 consists of 13 residues. Per the germline V gene, CDR1 is LGHNA and CDR2 is YNFKEQ.

The chain couples TRBV7-9 to TRBJ1-2; 10 nucleotides match TRBD1. Trimming removed 3 bases from V and 8 bases from J; junction bases left unmatched: 9. Germline CDR1 is SEHNR and CDR2 is FQNEAQ (reference sequence). The CDR3 is made up of 15 amino acids. DNA of the CDR3: TGTGCCAGCAGCTTGGGGGTGAGGGACAGGGGAGGCTACACCTTC. Translating it yields CASSLGVRDRGGYTF.

The V and J genes are TRBV6-6 and TRBJ1-4, with D possibly matching TRBD1 (5 bases). The germline CDR1 and CDR2 sequences are MNHNY and SVGAGI (reference sequence). The length of the CDR3 is 15 residues. V dropped 5 bases and J dropped 10 bases, with 20 bases sitting between them. The CDR3 region has the DNA TGTGCCAGCAGTCCAGACGGCTGGGGCTCGGGAAAACTGTTTTTT. It yields the protein CASSPDGWGSGKLFF.

The V call is TRBV19, the J call TRBJ1-4; D is possibly TRBD1 (5 bases). Germline V gene sequence: CDR1 LNHDA, CDR2 SQIVND (reference sequence). The CDR3 loop spans 13 amino acids. Trimming left V 11 bases short and J 6 bases short, with 16 bases between. The CDR3 region is CASRGGGHEKLFF. For the CDR3, the DNA is TGTGCCTCCCGGGGGGGAGGCCATGAAAAACTGTTTTTT.

The genes are TRBV6-1 and TRBJ2-6; 7 bases line up with TRBD1. The germline V gene has CDR1 MNHNS and CDR2 SASEGT. Trimming cost V 0 bases and J 0 bases; bases outside gene matches: 5. CDR3 size: 18 residues. The CDR3 nucleotides are TGTGCCAGCAGTGAAGCGACAGGGAGCTACTCTGGGGCCAACGTCCTGACTTTC. This codes for CASSEATGSYSGANVLTF.

The chain joins TRBV4-2 to TRBJ2-5; TRBD2 matches 10 bases. The CDR3 extends over 16 amino acids. V lost 1 base, J lost 5 bases, and 7 bases stayed unmatched. Germline values: CDR1 LGHNA, CDR2 YNFKEQ. The CDR3 is CASSQGSGGASETQYF. CDR3 coding DNA: TGTGCCAGCAGCCAAGGGAGCGGGGGGGCCTCGGAGACCCAGTACTTC.

This clone has a handful of counts. The rearrangement uses TRBV5-1 and TRBJ2-2; D is uncertain. The CDR3 has 12 amino acids. CDR1 SGHRS and CDR2 YFSETQ come from the germline V gene. The germline V and J ends were trimmed by 3 bases and 2 bases, with 2 bases remaining between them. The DNA for the CDR3 is TGCGCCAGCAGCTCTAACACCGGGGAGCTGTTTTTT. It is translated as CASSSNTGELFF.

The chain uses TRBV6-5 and TRBJ2-2; maybe TRBD2 (6 bases). The ends were cut back, 6 bases at V and 2 bases at J, with 13 bases in the middle. The CDR3 spans 15 residues. The V gene's germline CDR1 is MNHEY and CDR2 SVGAGI. The CDR3 region is CASRNWDLNTGELFF. In nucleotides, the CDR3 is TGTGCCAGCAGGAATTGGGACTTAAACACCGGGGAGCTGTTTTTT.

Only a few counts were recorded for this clone. V is TRBV5-6 and J is TRBJ1-6; 10 bases are shared with TRBD1. This CDR3 comprises 16 residues. The V gene's germline CDR1 is SGHDT and CDR2 YYEEEE. V dropped 2 bases and J dropped 9; count of bases not matched to a gene: 8. The CDR3 is CASSFEPGQGFSPLHF. The CDR3 region has the DNA TGTGCCAGCAGCTTTGAGCCGGGACAGGGGTTTTCACCCCTCCACTTT. Based on the CDR3 plus reference TRBV5-6 and TRBJ1-6, the full variable domain is DAGVTQSPTHLIKTRGQQVTLRCSPKSGHDTVSWYQQALGQGPQFIFQYYEEEERQRGNFPDRFSGHQFPNYSSELNVNALLLGDSALYLCASSFEPGQGFSPLHFGNGTRLTVT.

The J gene is TRBJ1-3, the V gene TRBV24-1; D unclear. V was clipped by 1 base and J by 2 bases, with 8 bases between them. Germline-derived CDR1 and CDR2 are KGHDR and SFDVKD. The CDR3 is 15 amino acids. CDR3 protein: CATSDFVVPGNTIYF. The CDR3, as DNA: TGTGCCACCAGTGATTTTGTAGTACCTGGAAACACCATATATTTT.